These 23 T cell receptor beta chains were all obtained from the same sample, sequenced in a study of T cell clonality in common variable immunodeficiency. The data were produced by immunoSEQ multiplex PCR, yet TCRdb's version contains in-frame clones alone and is incomplete. In total the sample includes tens of thousands of clones, none of them seen once. Sequencing was carried out using peripheral blood mononuclear cells. The source of these receptors is a person between 18 and 75 years old in good health.

This clone was seen at least ten times. Coverage ceases 3 residues before the CDR3 finishes, and the germline J gene fills in the end. J is TRBJ2-5 and V is TRBV12-5, with a possible D match to TRBD2 (6 bases). CDR1 and CDR2 from the germline V gene are LGHNT and FRNRAP. V lost 6 bases, J lost 2 bases, and 13 bases lay in between. This CDR3 is 14 amino acids long. The DNA read from the CDR3 is TGTGCTAGTGGGGTAGGCGGGGCGCAAGAGACC. It is translated as CASGVGGAQET. The CDR3 reads in full as CASGVGGAQETQYF.

In this sample, this clone turned up many times. The sequence runs out 3 residues before the end of the CDR3; the remainder is reconstructed from the germline J gene. The chain employs TRBV29-1 and TRBJ1-1; 9 nucleotides line up with TRBD1. Unmatched junction bases numbered 5, after V lost 2 bases and J lost 1 base. The CDR3 covers 15 residues. The germline V gene has CDR1 SQVTM and CDR2 ANQGSEA. The DNA read from the CDR3 is TGCAGCGTTGAAAACCGGGACAGGGAGAACACTGAA. Its protein product is CSVENRDRENTE. The whole CDR3 sequence reads CSVENRDRENTEAFF.

There are many counts of this clone. The read halts 3 residues ahead of the CDR3 end, with the missing end drawn from the germline J gene. The J gene is TRBJ2-7, the V gene TRBV9, with D tentatively TRBD1 (6 bases). The CDR3 totals 13 residues. Germline lookup yields CDR1 SGDLS and CDR2 YYNGEE. The V end was cut by 4 bases, the J end by 4 bases, with 12 bases between. CDR3 residues: CASSPPQGYEQYF. The covered CDR3 bases are TGTGCCAGCAGCCCCCCCCAGGGGTACGAG.

In its sample, this clone was seen many times. Read sequence stops 3 residues before the CDR3 end, and the germline J gene provides the missing end. This rearrangement joins TRBV7-9 to TRBJ2-2, with a weak D call TRBD1 (5 bases). Germline V gives CDR1 SEHNR, CDR2 FQNEAQ (reference sequence). The CDR3 runs 14 residues. The sequenced CDR3 bases are TGTGCCAGCAGTTCGGACACATTCAATGAAAAG. Protein: CASSSDTFNEK. The full-length CDR3 reads as CASSSDTFNEKLFF.

Only a few counts were recorded for this clone. The missing CDR3 end, 3 residues past where the read stops, is filled in from the germline J gene. The gene calls are TRBV2 and TRBJ2-2; TRBD1 is a possible D gene (5 bases). From germline, CDR1 is SNHLY and CDR2 FYNNEI. The CDR3 has 15 amino acids. The part of the CDR3 DNA that was read is TGTGCCAGCAGTGAGGAGCACGGAAGGGGATCACCG. It encodes CASSEEHGRGSP. The entire CDR3 protein is CASSEEHGRGSPLFF.

The table lists this clone with many counts. The read finishes 3 residues shy of the CDR3 end, and the germline J gene is used to complete it. The rearrangement joins TRBV2 to TRBJ1-4; D is undetermined. Looked up from germline, CDR1 is SNHLY and CDR2 is FYNNEI. Trimming took 4 bases from V and 3 from J, leaving 12 bases between them. CDR3 size: 15 residues. The sequenced part of the CDR3 DNA is TGTGCCAGCAGTGTCACGGGGTTAGCTAATGAAAAA. Amino acids: CASSVTGLANEK. Given in full, the CDR3 is CASSVTGLANEKLFF.

This clone has more than one count but fewer than ten. The read ends 3 residues shy of where the CDR3 ends; the end is completed using the germline J gene. The chain employs TRBV5-8 and TRBJ1-1; no definite D call. The CDR3 consists of 11 residues. V was cut by 4 bases and J by 6 bases, with 7 bases left in between. From germline, CDR1 is SGHTS and CDR2 YDEGEE. Partial CDR3 DNA: TGTGCCAGCAGCCCAGATCCTGAA. Translation gives CASSPDPE. The CDR3 in full is CASSPDPEAFF.

Concerning this clone: The read finishes 3 residues shy of the CDR3 end, and the germline J gene is used to complete it. This sequence joins TRBV20-1 and TRBJ1-2, with D unclear. CDR1 and CDR2 (germline): DFQATT, SNEGSKA (reference sequence). Between the trimmed V and J ends, which lost 5 bases and 1 base, there was a span of 5 bases. This CDR3 spans 11 amino acids. The CDR3: CSAADNYGYTF. CDR3 bases read: TGCAGTGCTGCAGATAACTATGGC.

This clone appeared many times. The read terminates 3 residues ahead of where the CDR3 ends, so the germline J gene completes it. The chain employs TRBV14 and TRBJ2-7; maybe TRBD1 (6 bases). The CDR3 runs to 14 residues. Trimming took off 2 bases at V and 2 bases at J, with 10 bases between the two ends. Looked up from germline, CDR1 is SGHDN and CDR2 is FVKESK. The CDR3 sequence: CASSQRDRPYEQYF. Incomplete CDR3 DNA: TGTGCCAGCAGCCAACGTGACAGGCCCTACGAG. The full variable domain, its missing parts supplied by reference TRBV14 and TRBJ2-7, is EAGVTQFPSHSVIEKGQTVTLRCDPISGHDNLYWYRRVMGKEIKFLLHFVKESKQDESGMPNNRFLAERTGGTYSTLKVQPAELEDSGVYFCASSQRDRPYEQYFGPGTRLTVT.

This clone was seen many times. The CDR3 extends 3 residues past the end of the read, so its final part is completed from the germline J gene. This sequence joins TRBV29-1 and TRBJ2-7; 8 nucleotides agree with TRBD1. Germline V gene data show CDR1 as SQVTM and CDR2 as ANQGSEA. V dropped 1 base and J dropped 4; count of bases not matched to a gene: 12. CDR3 length: 16 residues. The CDR3 here is CSVEGVGQAGGYEQYF. CDR3 DNA (partial): TGCAGCGTTGAAGGGGTGGGACAGGCAGGGGGTTACGAG.

This clone showed up just a few times. The CDR3 end lies 3 residues beyond the end of the read and is filled in from the germline J gene. The chain couples TRBV11-1 to TRBJ1-5; 7 positions agree with TRBD1. The CDR3 loop spans 14 amino acids. Unmatched junction bases numbered 4, after V lost 1 base and J lost 7 bases. Germline assignment: CDR1 SGHAT and CDR2 FQDESV (reference sequence). The DNA read from the CDR3 is TGTGCCAGCAGCTTAGGACAGGGTGAACAGCCC. Its translation is CASSLGQGEQP. The entire CDR3 protein is CASSLGQGEQPQHF. Full variable domain (outside the CDR3, taken from reference TRBV11-1 and TRBJ1-5): EAEVAQSPRYKITEKSQAVAFWCDPISGHATLYWYRQILGQGPELLVQFQDESVVDDSQLPKDRFSAERLKGVDSTLKIQPAELGDSAMYLCASSLGQGEQPQHFGDGTRLSIL.

This clone was recorded many times. The CDR3 extends 3 residues past the end of the read, so its final part is completed from the germline J gene. The chain joins TRBV5-5 to TRBJ2-1; 8 nucleotides match TRBD2. CDR3 size: 15 residues. J lost 8 bases, V lost 4 bases, and 11 bases had no gene match. Germline V gene data show CDR1 as SGHKS and CDR2 as YYEKEE (reference sequence). The CDR3 here is CASSLGSGRSYEQFF. CDR3 DNA (partial): TGTGCCAGCAGCCTGGGGAGCGGGAGATCCTATGAG. The full variable domain, its missing parts supplied by reference TRBV5-5 and TRBJ2-1, is DAGVTQSPTHLIKTRGQQVTLRCSPISGHKSVSWYQQVLGQGPQFIFQYYEKEERGRGNFPDRFSARQFPNYSSELNVNALLLGDSALYLCASSLGSGRSYEQFFGPGTRLTVL.

This clone has more than one count but fewer than ten. The read terminates 3 residues ahead of where the CDR3 ends, so the germline J gene completes it. The chain combines TRBV6-1 with TRBJ2-2; maybe TRBD1 (5 bases). The CDR3 runs to 15 residues. Germline assignment: CDR1 MNHNS and CDR2 SASEGT. CDR3 region: CASSEMDIPNSPLFF. Partial CDR3 DNA: TGTGCCAGCAGTGAGATGGACATCCCGAATTCACCG.

This clone was seen repeatedly, ten times or more. The CDR3 is cut off 3 residues early in the read; its end comes from the germline J gene. The chain employs TRBV19 and TRBJ1-5, with D unresolved. The germline gives CDR1 LNHDA, CDR2 SQIVND (reference sequence). The V gene lost 3 bases and the J gene lost 0 bases, with 6 bases spanning the gap. The CDR3 totals 14 residues. The CDR3 loop is CASSIQASNQPQHF. Partial CDR3 DNA: TGTGCCAGTAGTATCCAGGCTAGCAATCAGCCC.

Many counts were recorded for this clone. This CDR3 is CASSLARNQETQYF. The CDR3 DNA, read in part, is TGTGCCAGCAGCTTAGCGCGCAACCAAGAGACC. V is TRBV7-9 and J is TRBJ2-5; the D is unclear. The read ends 3 residues before the CDR3 terminus; that terminus is restored from the germline J gene. The germline V gene encodes CDR1 SEHNR and CDR2 FQNEAQ (reference sequence). Trimming removed 0 bases at V and 0 bases at J, with 5 bases between. The CDR3 extends over 14 amino acids.

With respect to this clone: From the germline J gene comes the end of the CDR3, since the read stops 3 residues before it. The J gene is TRBJ2-1, the V gene TRBV18, with 14 bases that match TRBD2. The CDR3 runs 18 residues. The trim removed 3 bases at V and 4 bases at J, leaving 8 bases unmatched. Germline values: CDR1 KGHSH, CDR2 LQKENI. The part of the CDR3 DNA that was read is TGTGCCAGCTCACCCAGGACTAGCGGGGGGCTGGTTTACAATGAG. It specifies CASSPRTSGGLVYNE. In full, the CDR3 is CASSPRTSGGLVYNEQFF. Variable domain in full (rest from reference TRBV18 and TRBJ2-1): NAGVMQNPRHLVRRRGQEARLRCSPMKGHSHVYWYRQLPEEGLKFMVYLQKENIIDESGMPKERFSAEFPKEGPSILRIQQVVRGDSAAYFCASSPRTSGGLVYNEQFFGPGTRLTVL.

This clone was recorded at least ten times. The CDR3 extends 3 residues past the end of the read, so its final part is completed from the germline J gene. The J gene is TRBJ2-7, the V gene TRBV19; D might be TRBD1 (6 bases). CDR1 and CDR2 (germline): LNHDA, SQIVND (reference sequence). V shed 6 bases and J shed 0 bases, with 15 bases lying between them. The CDR3 spans 15 residues. CDR3 protein: CASSSGTSFSYEQYF. Partial CDR3 DNA: TGTGCCAGTAGCAGTGGGACAAGTTTCTCCTACGAG.

This clone was seen only a few times. The read falls 3 residues short of the CDR3 end, and the missing part is taken from the germline J gene. This sequence joins TRBV11-2 and TRBJ2-1; D is perhaps TRBD1 (5 bases). V gave up 5 bases and J gave up 1 base, with 9 bases separating them. CDR1 is SGHAT and CDR2 is FQNNGV in the germline V gene. The CDR3 has 14 amino acids. The CDR3 sequence: CASSVTGSYNEQFF. The CDR3 DNA, read in part, is TGTGCCAGCAGCGTTACAGGATCCTACAATGAG.

In this sample, this clone turned up many times. The read comes to an end 3 residues before the CDR3 does, leaving the germline J gene to fill in the end. This chain joins TRBV27 and TRBJ2-3, with D perhaps matching TRBD1 (6 bases). V was trimmed by 0 bases and J by 7 bases, leaving 8 bases between them. The germline gives CDR1 MNHEY, CDR2 SMNVEV (reference sequence). This CDR3 spans 13 amino acids. This CDR3 reads CASSLSGTNTQYF. The part of the CDR3 DNA that was read is TGTGCCAGCAGTTTATCTGGGACAAATACG.

This clone occurred many times. The CDR3 end lies 3 residues beyond the end of the read and is filled in from the germline J gene. V is TRBV7-2 and J is TRBJ2-3, with D possibly TRBD1 on 5 matching bases. The CDR3 runs to 12 residues. Looked up from germline, CDR1 is SGHTA and CDR2 is FQGNSA. Trimming removed 5 bases from V and 4 bases from J, with 7 bases in between. CDR3 DNA, as far as it was read: TGTGCCAGCAGCCCAGGGCCAGATACG. As protein: CASSPGPDT. The whole CDR3 sequence reads CASSPGPDTQYF.

This clone was seen repeatedly, ten times or more. The read ends 3 residues shy of where the CDR3 ends; the end is completed using the germline J gene. The gene calls are TRBV19 and TRBJ2-4; tentative D call: TRBD1 (6 bases). From germline, CDR1 is LNHDA and CDR2 SQIVND (reference sequence). The CDR3 totals 17 residues. The V and J ends lost 6 bases and 2 bases respectively, with 20 bases between them. The CDR3 loop is CASSPGTSWVSKNIQYF. The part of the CDR3 DNA that was read is TGTGCCAGTAGCCCTGGGACATCATGGGTATCCAAAAACATT.

This clone was found many times. The read terminates 3 residues before the CDR3 end, so the remaining end is supplied by the germline J gene. The chain recombines TRBV20-1 with TRBJ2-7; 11 nucleotides match TRBD2. Trimming removed 2 bases from V and 2 bases from J; junction bases left unmatched: 5. Germline CDR1 and CDR2: DFQATT and SNEGSKA (reference sequence). The CDR3 extends over 15 amino acids. The CDR3 region is CSARPGTSGPYEQYF. CDR3 DNA, as far as it was read: TGCAGTGCTAGACCCGGGACTAGCGGTCCCTACGAG.

This clone was counted ten times or more. The read ends 3 residues before the CDR3 terminus; that terminus is restored from the germline J gene. The chain recombines TRBV5-1 with TRBJ2-5; perhaps TRBD1 as D (5 bases). Germline V gene lookup returns CDR1 SGHRS and CDR2 YFSETQ. V shed 0 bases and J shed 5 bases, with 14 bases lying between them. The CDR3 is 15 amino acids. CDR3 DNA (partial): TGCGCCAGCAGCTTGGCAGGGTACCCTCGGGAGACC. This translates into CASSLAGYPRET. The CDR3 in full is CASSLAGYPRETQYF.